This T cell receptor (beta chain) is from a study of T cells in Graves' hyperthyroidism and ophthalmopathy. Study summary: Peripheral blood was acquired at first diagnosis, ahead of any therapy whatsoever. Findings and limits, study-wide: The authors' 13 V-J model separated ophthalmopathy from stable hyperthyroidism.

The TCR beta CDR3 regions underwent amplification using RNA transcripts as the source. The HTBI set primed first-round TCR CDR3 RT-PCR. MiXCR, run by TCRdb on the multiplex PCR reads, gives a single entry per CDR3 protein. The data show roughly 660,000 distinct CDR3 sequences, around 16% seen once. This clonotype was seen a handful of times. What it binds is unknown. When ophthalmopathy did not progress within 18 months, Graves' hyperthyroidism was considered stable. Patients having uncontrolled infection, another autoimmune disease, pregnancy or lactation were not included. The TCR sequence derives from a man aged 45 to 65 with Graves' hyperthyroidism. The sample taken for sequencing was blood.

CDR3 sequence reads: CASSQATGTTEAFF. CDR3 nucleotide sequence: TGTGCCAGCAGCCAAGCGACAGGGACTACTGAAGCTTTCTTT. The chain couples TRBV4-2 to TRBJ1-1; 7 positions agree with TRBD1. The J segment lost 5 bases and the V segment lost 1 base, leaving 4 bases of the junction unmatched. Germline CDR1 reads LGHNA; CDR2 reads YNFKEQ. This CDR3 region has 14 residues.